This T cell receptor (beta chain) originates from a study of vaccination and CD4 T cells after COVID-19. Points from the study as a whole: Spike mono-reactivity applied to 304 of 307 vaccine-specific clones detected in convalescent patients.

Cultured CD4+ T-cell DNA underwent Oncomine TCR Beta short-read sequencing. TCRdb used MiXCR to reprocess the PCR reads, holding one entry per CDR3 protein. Of fewer than 20,000 distinct CDR3 sequences listed, 50% to 55% were seen once; the top ten hold around an eighth. Remarks on this clonotype: Its antigen is unidentified.

The length of the CDR3 is 13 residues. Germline assignment: CDR1 DFQATT and CDR2 SNEGSKA (reference sequence). After removal of 6 bases from V and 10 bases from J, the junction contained 10 bases not matched to a gene. Described treatment: approximately 9-day PBMC culture with coronavirus spike peptide pools or control peptides (ViraFEST assay). The rearrangement links TRBV20-1 to TRBJ2-1; TRBD2 agrees at 9 bases. The sample was CD4+ T cells from blood, cultured in vitro. The receptor comes from a human donor who had recovered from COVID-19. CDR3 in amino acids: CSASRSGTSEQFF. CDR3 bases: TGCAGTGCGAGTAGATCCGGGACTAGCGAGCAGTTCTTC.